This record looks at one T cell receptor (beta chain) sequence and its context. Its target is unknown. J gave up 9 bases and V 0 bases, and 3 bases lay outside the gene matches. This CDR3 contains 13 residues. Germline values: CDR1 LGHNA, CDR2 YNFKEQ. The data stem from a study of OX40 agonist ivuxolimab in advanced cancers. The wider study: Therapy given before enrollment (anti-PD-1, anti-PD-L1 or anti-CTLA-4) was allowed, and approximately 40% had some. Partial responses were recorded for three patients, including one with hepatocellular carcinoma and two with cutaneous melanoma.

Whole-study results and caveats: Expanded clones tended on average to be more numerous among CD8+ T cells than CD4+.

The repertoire was sequenced with immunoSEQ multiplex PCR; TCRdb's copy has only in-frame clones and lacks some. Counted here are 45,000 to 55,000 clones, roughly four fifths occurring once; the ten biggest clones make up approximately 1.6%. Autoimmune disease history or systemic immunosuppression led to patients being barred. Source: CD4+ or CD8+ T cells sorted from blood, taken in a trial of the OX40 agonist ivuxolimab. V is TRBV4-2 and J is TRBJ2-7; TRBD2 agrees at 9 bases. This clonotype was sampled from an adult with an advanced solid tumor such as melanoma, head and neck, liver or kidney cancer. The CDR3 reads CASSQDLAGTQYF. CDR3 coding DNA: TGTGCCAGCAGCCAAGATCTAGCGGGGACGCAGTACTTC.